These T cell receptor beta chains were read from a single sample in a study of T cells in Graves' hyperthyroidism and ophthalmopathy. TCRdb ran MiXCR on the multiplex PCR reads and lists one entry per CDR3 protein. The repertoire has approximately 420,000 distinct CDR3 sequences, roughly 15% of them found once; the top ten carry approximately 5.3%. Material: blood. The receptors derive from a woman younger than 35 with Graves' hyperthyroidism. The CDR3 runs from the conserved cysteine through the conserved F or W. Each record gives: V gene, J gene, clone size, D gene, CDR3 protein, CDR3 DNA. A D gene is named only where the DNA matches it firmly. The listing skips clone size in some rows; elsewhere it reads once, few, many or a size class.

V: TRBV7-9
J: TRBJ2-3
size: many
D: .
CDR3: CASSLVGSGVDTQYF
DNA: TGTGCCAGCAGCTTAGTCGGTTCAGGGGTAGATACGCAGTATTTT

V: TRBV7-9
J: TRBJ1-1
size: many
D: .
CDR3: CASSLRELNTEAFF
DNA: TGTGCCAGCAGCTTACGGGAACTGAACACTGAAGCTTTCTTT

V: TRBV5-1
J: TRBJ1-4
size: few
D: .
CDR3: CASSLVLGLNEKLFF
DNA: TGCGCCAGCAGCTTGGTCCTGGGGCTTAATGAAAAACTGTTTTTT

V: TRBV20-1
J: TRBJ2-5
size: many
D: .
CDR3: CSASSQGGETQYF
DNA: TGCAGTGCTAGTAGTCAGGGTGGGGAGACCCAGTACTTC

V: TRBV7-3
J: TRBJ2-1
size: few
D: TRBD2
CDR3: CASSPVASGIKEQFF
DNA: TGTGCCAGCAGCCCGGTAGCTAGCGGGATCAAGGAGCAGTTCTTC

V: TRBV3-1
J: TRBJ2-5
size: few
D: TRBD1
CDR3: CASSLRDRVRETQYF
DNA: TGTGCCAGCAGCCTAAGGGACAGGGTGAGAGAGACCCAGTACTTC

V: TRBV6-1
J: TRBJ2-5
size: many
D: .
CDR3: CASNTGTGMETQYF
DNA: TGTGCCAGCAACACCGGGACGGGGATGGAGACCCAGTACTTC

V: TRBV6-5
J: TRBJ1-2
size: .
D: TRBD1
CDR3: CASSYPRTGDGYTF
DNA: TGTGCCAGCAGTTACCCCAGGACAGGGGATGGCTACACCTTC

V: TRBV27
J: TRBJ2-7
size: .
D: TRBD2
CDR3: CASSLWGGDPREQYF
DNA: TGTGCCAGCAGTTTATGGGGAGGGGACCCTCGCGAGCAGTACTTC

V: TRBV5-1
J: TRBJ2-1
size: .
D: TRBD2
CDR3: CASRPTPGLAALNEQFF
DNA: TGCGCCAGCAGACCTACCCCGGGACTAGCGGCTCTCAATGAGCAGTTCTTC

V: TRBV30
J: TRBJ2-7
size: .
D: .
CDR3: CAWSSGSSYEQYF
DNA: TGTGCCTGGAGTTCAGGGAGCTCCTACGAGCAGTACTTC

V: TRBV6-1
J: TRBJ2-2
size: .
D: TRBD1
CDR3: CASSRQGGELFF
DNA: TGTGCCAGCAGTCGACAGGGCGGGGAGCTGTTTTTT

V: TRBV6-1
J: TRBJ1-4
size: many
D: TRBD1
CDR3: CASSDYRGRGEKLFF
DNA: TGTGCCAGCAGTGACTACAGGGGGCGTGGTGAAAAACTGTTTTTT

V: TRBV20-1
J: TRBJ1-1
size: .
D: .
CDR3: CSARDQARNTEAFF
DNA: TGCAGTGCTAGAGATCAGGCCAGGAACACTGAAGCTTTCTTT

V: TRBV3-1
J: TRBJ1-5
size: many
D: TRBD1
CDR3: CASSQDPTGAQPQHF
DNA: TGTGCCAGCAGCCAAGATCCGACAGGGGCACAGCCCCAGCATTTT

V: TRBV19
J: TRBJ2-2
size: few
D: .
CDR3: CASSMRGRSTGELFF
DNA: TGTGCCAGTAGTATGCGGGGACGGAGCACCGGGGAGCTGTTTTTT